This T cell receptor beta chain was retrieved from a study of Graves' ophthalmopathy and Graves' hyperthyroidism. TCR beta CDR3 regions were amplified from RNA transcripts. HTBI-primed first-round RT-PCR preceded second-round multiplex PCR. TCRdb passed the multiplex PCR reads through MiXCR, listing each CDR3 protein once. Here the sample spans 340,000 or so distinct CDR3 sequences, roughly a sixth being singletons. Trimming shortened V by 8 bases and J by 4 bases, and 21 bases separated the two germline ends. CDR1 MDHEN and CDR2 SYDVKM come from the germline V gene. This CDR3 is built from 15 residues.

The chain carries TRBV28 and TRBJ2-7; D unclear. This TCR came from an adult man with Graves' ophthalmopathy. The sequencing input was peripheral blood. In nucleotides, the CDR3 is TGTGCCAGCTATCAGAGGAACGGTCTGGGGTACGAGCAGTACTTC. As protein: CASYQRNGLGYEQYF.